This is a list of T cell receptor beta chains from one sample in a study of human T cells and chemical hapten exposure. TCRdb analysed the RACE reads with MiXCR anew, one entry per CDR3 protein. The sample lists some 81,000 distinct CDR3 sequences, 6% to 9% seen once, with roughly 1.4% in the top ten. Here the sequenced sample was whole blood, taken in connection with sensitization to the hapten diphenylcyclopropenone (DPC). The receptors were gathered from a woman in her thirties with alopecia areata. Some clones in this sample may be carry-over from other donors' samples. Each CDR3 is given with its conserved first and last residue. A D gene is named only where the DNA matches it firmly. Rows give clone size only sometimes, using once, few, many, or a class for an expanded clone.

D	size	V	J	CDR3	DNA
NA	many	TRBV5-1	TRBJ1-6	CASQGTRSPLHF	TGCGCCAGCCAGGGTACTCGATCACCCCTCCACTTT
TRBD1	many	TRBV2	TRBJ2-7	CASSPRDRLYEQYF	TGTGCCAGCAGTCCTCGGGACAGACTCTACGAGCAGTACTTC
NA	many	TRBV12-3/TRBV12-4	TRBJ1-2	CASSRVNYGYTF	TGTGCCAGCAGCAGGGTTAACTATGGCTACACCTTC
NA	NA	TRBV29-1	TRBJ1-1	CSVGEELATEAFF	TGCAGCGTGGGGGAGGAATTGGCAACTGAAGCTTTCTTT
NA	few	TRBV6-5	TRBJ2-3	CASRTGRTDTQYF	TGTGCCAGCAGGACGGGGCGCACAGATACGCAGTATTTT
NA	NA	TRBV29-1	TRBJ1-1	CSTLIVTRGLRTEAFF	TGCAGCACCTTAATCGTCACTCGGGGGCTCAGGACTGAAGCTTTCTTT
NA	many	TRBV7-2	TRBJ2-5	CASSPQWGPQETQYF	TGTGCCAGCAGCCCTCAATGGGGTCCCCAAGAGACCCAGTACTTC
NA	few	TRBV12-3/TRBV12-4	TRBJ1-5	CASSPDGGQPQHF	TGTGCCAGCAGTCCGGATGGGGGTCAGCCCCAGCATTTT
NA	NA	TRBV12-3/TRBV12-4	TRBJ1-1	CASRVDTEAFF	TGTGCCAGCAGGGTCGACACTGAAGCTTTCTTT
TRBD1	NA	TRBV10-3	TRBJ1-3	CAISETTGVSGNTIYF	TGTGCCATCAGTGAGACGACAGGGGTCTCTGGAAACACCATATATTTT
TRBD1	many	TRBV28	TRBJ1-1	CASRGRTGYTEAFF	TGTGCCAGCAGGGGAAGGACAGGGTACACTGAAGCTTTCTTT
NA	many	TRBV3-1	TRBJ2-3	CASSQDQVADPTDTQYF	TGTGCCAGCAGCCAAGATCAGGTAGCGGACCCCACAGATACGCAGTATTTT
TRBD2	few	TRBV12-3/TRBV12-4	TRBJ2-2	CASRPTSGGITGELFF	TGTGCCAGCAGACCTACTAGCGGGGGAATCACCGGGGAGCTGTTTTTT
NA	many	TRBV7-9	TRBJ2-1	CASSLAVFDEQFF	TGTGCCAGCAGCTTAGCAGTCTTCGATGAGCAGTTCTTC
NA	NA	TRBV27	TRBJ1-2	CASSLQGPYGYTF	TGTGCCAGCAGTTTACAGGGACCCTATGGCTACACCTTC
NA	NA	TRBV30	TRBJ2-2	CAWSVHQTGELFF	TGTGCCTGGAGTGTCCACCAGACCGGGGAGCTGTTTTTT
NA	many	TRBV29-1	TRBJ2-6	CSVRVSGANVLTF	TGCAGCGTTCGAGTCTCTGGGGCCAACGTCCTGACTTTC
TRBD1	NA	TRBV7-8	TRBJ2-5	CASSPRQGSWQETQYF	TGTGCCAGCAGCCCCCGACAGGGGAGCTGGCAAGAGACCCAGTACTTC
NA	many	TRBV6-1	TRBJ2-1	CASSEVRFLAPYNEQFF	TGTGCCAGCAGTGAAGTAAGGTTCTTGGCCCCCTACAATGAGCAGTTCTTC
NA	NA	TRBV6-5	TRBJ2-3	CASSYSFYSSTDTQYF	TGTGCCAGCAGTTACTCGTTCTACAGCAGCACAGATACGCAGTATTTT
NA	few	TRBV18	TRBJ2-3	CVSSPPGGSTDTQYF	TGTGTCAGCTCACCACCTGGGGGAAGCACAGATACGCAGTATTTT
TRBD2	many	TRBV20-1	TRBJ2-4	CSARGTSGGALAKNIQYF	TGCAGTGCTAGAGGGACTAGCGGGGGGGCCCTAGCCAAAAACATTCAGTACTTC
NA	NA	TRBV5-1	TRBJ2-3	CASSSIITSTDTQYF	TGCGCCAGCAGCTCGATTATCACTAGCACAGATACGCAGTATTTT